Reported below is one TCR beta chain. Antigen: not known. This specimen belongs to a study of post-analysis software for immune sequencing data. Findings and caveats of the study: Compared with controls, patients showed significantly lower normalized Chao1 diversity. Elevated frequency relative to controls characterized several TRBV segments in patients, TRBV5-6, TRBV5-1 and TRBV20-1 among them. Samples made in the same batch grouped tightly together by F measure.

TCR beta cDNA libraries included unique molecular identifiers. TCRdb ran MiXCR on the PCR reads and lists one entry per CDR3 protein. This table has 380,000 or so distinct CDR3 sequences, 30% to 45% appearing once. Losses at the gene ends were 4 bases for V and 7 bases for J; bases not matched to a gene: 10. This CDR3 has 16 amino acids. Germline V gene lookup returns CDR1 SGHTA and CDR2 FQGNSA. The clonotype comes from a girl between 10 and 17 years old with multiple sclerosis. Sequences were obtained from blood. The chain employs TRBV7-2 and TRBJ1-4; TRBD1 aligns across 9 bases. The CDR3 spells CASSSSYRGRVEKLFF. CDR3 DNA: TGTGCCAGCAGCTCCAGTTACAGGGGGCGGGTTGAAAAACTGTTTTTT.